Listed here is a single T cell receptor beta chain. The antigen is not known. The data originate from a study of Ad26.COV2.S vaccination and SARS-CoV-2 variants. Study observations and caveats: Analyses of TCR breadth and depth may have underestimated total T cell responses. Reported findings describe substantial breadth in spike-specific CD8+ and CD4+ T cell responses following vaccination.

Sequenced by immunoSEQ multiplex PCR; TCRdb stores in-frame clones only, minus some. Of 300,000 to 450,000 clones in the sample, about 90% were seen once. Germline CDR1 LNHDA, CDR2 SQIVND (reference sequence). Trimming shortened V by 8 bases and J by 3 bases, and 11 bases separated the two germline ends. The CDR3 loop spans 12 amino acids. The chain uses TRBV19 and TRBJ2-7; D not resolved. This clonotype originated in a human donor who had recovered from COVID-19. Sequences were derived from peripheral blood, sampled after recovery from COVID-19. The CDR3 region is CASSGGRYEQYF. CDR3 coding DNA: TGTGCCAGTTCAGGCGGCCGCTACGAGCAGTACTTC.